The source of this T cell receptor (beta chain) is a study of PD-1 blockade in mismatch repair-deficient tumors. Study context: All were previously treated, progressing patients with some twelve mismatch repair-deficient cancer types. Findings and caveats of the study: Tumor-resident clones, often undetectable pretreatment in blood, expanded then contracted after pembrolizumab.

The table came from immunoSEQ multiplex PCR; TCRdb's copy has only in-frame clones and leaves some out. The sample lists 120,000 or so clones; more than 85% were seen once. All patients were mismatch repair deficient, assessed by either PCR or immunohistochemistry. V dropped 1 base and J dropped 7 bases, with 14 bases sitting between them. CDR1 is KGHSH and CDR2 is LQKENI in the germline V gene. CDR3 length equals 15 residues. With respect to this clone: Its antigen is still unknown.

The origin of this receptor is an adult with mismatch repair-deficient cancer. The chain recombines TRBV18 with TRBJ1-5; D might be TRBD1 (6 bases). The input for sequencing was peripheral blood, taken 44 weeks after starting pembrolizumab. The CDR3 nucleotides are TGTGCCAGCTCACCACGGGGCCTTGGGGGCCAGCCCCAGCATTTT. The encoded protein is CASSPRGLGGQPQHF.